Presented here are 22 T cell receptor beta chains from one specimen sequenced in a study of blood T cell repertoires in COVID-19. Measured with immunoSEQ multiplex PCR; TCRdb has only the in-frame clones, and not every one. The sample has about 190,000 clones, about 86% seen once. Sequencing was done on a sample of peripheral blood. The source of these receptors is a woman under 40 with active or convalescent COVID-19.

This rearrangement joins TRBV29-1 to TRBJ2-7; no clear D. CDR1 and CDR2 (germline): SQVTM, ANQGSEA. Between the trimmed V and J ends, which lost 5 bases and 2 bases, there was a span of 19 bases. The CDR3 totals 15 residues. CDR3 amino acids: CSVLWWSDSAYEQYF. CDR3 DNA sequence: TGCAGCGTTTTGTGGTGGAGCGACTCAGCCTACGAGCAGTACTTC.

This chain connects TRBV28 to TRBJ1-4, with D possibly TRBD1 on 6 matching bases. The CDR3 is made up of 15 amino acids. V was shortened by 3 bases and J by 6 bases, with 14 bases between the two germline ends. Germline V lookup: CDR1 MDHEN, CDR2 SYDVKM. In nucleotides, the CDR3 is TGTGCCAGCAGTTTTTCTTCAGGGGTGGATGAAAAACTGTTTTTT. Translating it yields CASSFSSGVDEKLFF.

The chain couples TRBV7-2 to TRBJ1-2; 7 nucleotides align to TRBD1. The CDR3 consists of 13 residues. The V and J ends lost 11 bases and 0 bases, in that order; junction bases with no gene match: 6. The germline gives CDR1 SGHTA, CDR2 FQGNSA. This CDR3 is CAGPGGSNYGYTF. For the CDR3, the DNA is TGTGCCGGCCCAGGGGGGTCTAACTATGGCTACACCTTC.

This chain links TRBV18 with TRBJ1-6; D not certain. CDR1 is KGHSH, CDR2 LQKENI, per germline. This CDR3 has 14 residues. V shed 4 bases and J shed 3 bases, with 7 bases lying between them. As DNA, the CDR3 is TGTGCCAGCTCACTTCAGGACTATAATTCACCCCTCCACTTT. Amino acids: CASSLQDYNSPLHF. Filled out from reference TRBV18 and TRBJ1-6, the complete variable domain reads NAGVMQNPRHLVRRRGQEARLRCSPMKGHSHVYWYRQLPEEGLKFMVYLQKENIIDESGMPKERFSAEFPKEGPSILRIQQVVRGDSAAYFCASSLQDYNSPLHFGNGTRLTVT.

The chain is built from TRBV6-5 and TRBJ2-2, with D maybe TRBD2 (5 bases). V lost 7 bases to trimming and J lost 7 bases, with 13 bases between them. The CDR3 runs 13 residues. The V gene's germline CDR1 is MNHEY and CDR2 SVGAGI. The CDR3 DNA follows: TGTGCCAGCACCCTGGGGAGAGGCGGGGAGCTGTTTTTT. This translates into CASTLGRGGELFF.

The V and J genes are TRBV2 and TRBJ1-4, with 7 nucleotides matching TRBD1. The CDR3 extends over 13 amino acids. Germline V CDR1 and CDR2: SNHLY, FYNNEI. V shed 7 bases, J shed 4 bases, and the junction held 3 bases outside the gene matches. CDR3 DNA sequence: TGTGCCAGCATAAGGGGGCTTAATGAAAAACTGTTTTTT. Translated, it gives CASIRGLNEKLFF.

CDR3 in amino acids: CASSLGGQGYTF. Written as DNA, the CDR3 is TGTGCCAGCAGCTTAGGCGGACAGGGCTACACCTTC. The chain combines TRBV13 with TRBJ1-2, with a tentative D call TRBD1 (6 bases). V lost 0 bases, J lost 8 bases, and 7 bases lay in between. Germline V gene lookup returns CDR1 PRHDT and CDR2 FYEKMQ (reference sequence). There are 12 residues in the CDR3.

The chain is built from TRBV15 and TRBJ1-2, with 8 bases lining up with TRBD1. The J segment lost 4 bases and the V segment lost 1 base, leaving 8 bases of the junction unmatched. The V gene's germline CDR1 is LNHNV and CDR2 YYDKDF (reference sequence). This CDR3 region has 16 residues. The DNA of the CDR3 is TGTGCCACCAGCAGAGCGGCAGGGGGCAAAAGCTATGGCTACACCTTC. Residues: CATSRAAGGKSYGYTF.

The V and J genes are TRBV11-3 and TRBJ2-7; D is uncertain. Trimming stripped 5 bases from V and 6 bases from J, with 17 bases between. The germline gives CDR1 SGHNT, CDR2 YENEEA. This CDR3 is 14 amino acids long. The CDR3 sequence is CASSKMSKRREQYF. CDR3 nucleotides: TGTGCCAGCAGCAAAATGTCGAAGAGGCGCGAGCAGTACTTC.

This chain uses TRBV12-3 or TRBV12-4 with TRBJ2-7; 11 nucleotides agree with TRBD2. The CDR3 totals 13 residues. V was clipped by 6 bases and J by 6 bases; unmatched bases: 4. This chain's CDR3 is CASSLTSGGEQYF. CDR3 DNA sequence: TGTGCCAGCAGCCTTACTAGCGGGGGCGAGCAGTACTTC.

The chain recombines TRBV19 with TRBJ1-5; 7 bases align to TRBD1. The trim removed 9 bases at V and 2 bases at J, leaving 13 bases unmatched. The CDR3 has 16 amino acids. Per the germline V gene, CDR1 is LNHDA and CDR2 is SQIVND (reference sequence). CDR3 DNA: TGTGCCAGCGCCCACAGGGGCCAGGCGGGCAATCAGCCCCAGCATTTT. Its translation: CASAHRGQAGNQPQHF.

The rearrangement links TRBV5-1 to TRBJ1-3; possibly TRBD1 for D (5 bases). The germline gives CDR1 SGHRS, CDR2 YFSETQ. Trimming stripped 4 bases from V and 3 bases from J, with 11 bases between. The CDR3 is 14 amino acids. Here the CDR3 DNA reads TGCGCCAGCAGCCACGGGACTTATGGAAACACCATATATTTT. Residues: CASSHGTYGNTIYF.

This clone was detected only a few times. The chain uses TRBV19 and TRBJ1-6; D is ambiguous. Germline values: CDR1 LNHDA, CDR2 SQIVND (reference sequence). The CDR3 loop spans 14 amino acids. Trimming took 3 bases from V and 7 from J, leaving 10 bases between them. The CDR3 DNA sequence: TGTGCCAGTAGTATCTTGGCAGTGAATTCACCCCTCCACTTT. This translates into CASSILAVNSPLHF.

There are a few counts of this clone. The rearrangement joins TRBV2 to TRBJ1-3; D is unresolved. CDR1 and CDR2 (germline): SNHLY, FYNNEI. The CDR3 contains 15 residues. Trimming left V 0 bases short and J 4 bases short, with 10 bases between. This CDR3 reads CASSEAGGFGNTIYF. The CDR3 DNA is TGTGCCAGCAGTGAAGCAGGAGGGTTCGGAAACACCATATATTTT.

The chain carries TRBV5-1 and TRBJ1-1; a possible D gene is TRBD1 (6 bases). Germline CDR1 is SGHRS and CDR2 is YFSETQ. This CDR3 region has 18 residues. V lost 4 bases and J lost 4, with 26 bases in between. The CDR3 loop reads CASSPGAGGRGRGTEAFF. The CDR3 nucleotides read TGCGCCAGCAGCCCAGGGGCGGGGGGGCGCGGAAGAGGCACTGAAGCTTTCTTT. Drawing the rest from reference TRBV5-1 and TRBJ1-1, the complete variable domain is KAGVTQTPRYLIKTRGQQVTLSCSPISGHRSVSWYQQTPGQGLQFLFEYFSETQRNKGNFPGRFSGRQFSNSRSEMNVSTLELGDSALYLCASSPGAGGRGRGTEAFFGQGTRLTVV.

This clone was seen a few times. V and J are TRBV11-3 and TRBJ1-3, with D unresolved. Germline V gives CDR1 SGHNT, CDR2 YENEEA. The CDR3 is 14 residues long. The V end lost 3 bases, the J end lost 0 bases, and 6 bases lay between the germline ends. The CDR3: CASSFLSSGNTIYF. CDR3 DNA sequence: TGTGCCAGCAGCTTCCTGAGCTCTGGAAACACCATATATTTT.

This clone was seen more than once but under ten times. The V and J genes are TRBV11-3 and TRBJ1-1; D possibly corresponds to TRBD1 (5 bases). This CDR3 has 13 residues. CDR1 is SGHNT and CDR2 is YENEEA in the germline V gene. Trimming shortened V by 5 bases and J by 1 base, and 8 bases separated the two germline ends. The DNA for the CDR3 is TGTGCCAGCAGCAGACAGCCGAACACTGAAGCTTTCTTT. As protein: CASSRQPNTEAFF.

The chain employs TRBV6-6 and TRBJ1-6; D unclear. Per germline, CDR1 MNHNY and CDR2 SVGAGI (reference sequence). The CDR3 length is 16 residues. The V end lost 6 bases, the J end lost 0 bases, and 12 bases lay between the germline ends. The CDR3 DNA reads TGTGCCAGCAGGCCCCTCCTGAGCTCCTATAATTCACCCCTCCACTTT. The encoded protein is CASRPLLSSYNSPLHF.

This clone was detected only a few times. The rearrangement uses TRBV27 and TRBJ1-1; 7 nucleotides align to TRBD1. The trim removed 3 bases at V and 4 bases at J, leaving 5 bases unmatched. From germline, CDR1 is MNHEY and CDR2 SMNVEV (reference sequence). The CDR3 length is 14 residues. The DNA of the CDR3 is TGTGCCAGCAGTTTCGACAGGGAAATCACTGAAGCTTTCTTT. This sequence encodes CASSFDREITEAFF.

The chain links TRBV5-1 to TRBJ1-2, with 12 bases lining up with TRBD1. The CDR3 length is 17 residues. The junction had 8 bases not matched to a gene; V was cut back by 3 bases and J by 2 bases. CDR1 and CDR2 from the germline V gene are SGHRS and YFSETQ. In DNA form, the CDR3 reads TGCGCCAGCAGCTCCCCCGGGACAGGGGGCTCAAACTATGGCTACACCTTC. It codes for CASSSPGTGGSNYGYTF.

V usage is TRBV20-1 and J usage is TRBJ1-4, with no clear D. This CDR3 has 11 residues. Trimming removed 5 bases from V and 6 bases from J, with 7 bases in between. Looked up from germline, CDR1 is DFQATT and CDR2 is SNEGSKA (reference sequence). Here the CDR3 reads CSALSDEKLFF. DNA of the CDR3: TGCAGTGCTTTGAGCGATGAAAAACTGTTTTTT.

The CDR3 region is CASSLRWLTSGNTIYF. CDR3 in DNA: TGTGCCAGCAGCTTAAGATGGCTTACGTCAGGAAACACCATATATTTT. The chain carries TRBV7-2 and TRBJ1-3; D uncertain. The CDR3 is made up of 16 amino acids. V was clipped by 2 bases and J by 4 bases, with 15 bases between them. Germline CDR1 SGHTA, CDR2 FQGNSA.